What follows is one TCR beta chain and its context. Its specificity is not known. Assay used: immunoSEQ multiplex PCR; TCRdb lists only in-frame clones, some missing. The table includes 20,000 or so clones, roughly 78% detected once. Germline values: CDR1 SGHRS, CDR2 YFSETQ. The CDR3 is 15 residues long. The ends were cut back, 0 bases at V and 5 bases at J, with 14 bases in the middle. The sample is drawn from a study of OX40 agonist ivuxolimab in advanced cancers. Across the study: Earlier anti-PD-1, anti-PD-L1 or anti-CTLA-4 therapy was permitted; over 35% had received some. Study-level points and caveats: Patients who responded partially at 0.1-3.0 mg/kg showed clonal expansion ranking among the lowest.

The rearrangement links TRBV5-1 to TRBJ1-1; no firm D call. The TCR was taken from an adult with an advanced solid tumor such as melanoma, head and neck, liver or kidney cancer. The material sequenced was CD4+ or CD8+ T cells sorted from blood, taken in a trial of the OX40 agonist ivuxolimab. The CDR3, as DNA: TGCGCCAGCAGCTTGGAGAGGACCTTAGGAACTGAAGCTTTCTTT. This codes for CASSLERTLGTEAFF.